This TCR beta chain was observed in a study of blood T cell repertoires in COVID-19. As for the study in general: Sample material is recorded as cDNA or gDNA derived from T cells, B-cell-depleted T cells, or PBMCs.

The CDR3 extends over 18 amino acids. Per the germline V gene, CDR1 is SGHTA and CDR2 is FQGNSA. V shed 2 bases and J 4 bases; nucleotides not matched to a gene: 10. As originally analysed: Estimates of nucleated cell counts were drawn from the amplification of reference gene primers. Libraries were prepared by immunoSEQ multiplex PCR; TCRdb keeps only in-frame clonotypes and omits some of them. D and trimming were read from the DNA, whereas the V and J calls and clone size are those reported in that table. The table lists approximately 170,000 clones, around 84% of them singletons. Sequencing used peripheral blood. This receptor was identified in a woman older than 75 with COVID-19, enrolled during active disease. V usage is TRBV7-2 and J usage is TRBJ2-1, with 11 bases fitting TRBD2. For the CDR3, the DNA is TGTGCCAGCAGCTTATCGATAGGGACTAGCGGCCCTTACAATGAGCAGTTCTTC. Its protein is CASSLSIGTSGPYNEQFF.